The clone carrying this T cell receptor (beta chain) was observed at least ten times. The data originate from a study of T cells in Graves' hyperthyroidism and ophthalmopathy. CDR3 length: 13 amino acids. Germline CDR1 MNHNS, CDR2 SASEGT. Trimming removed 4 bases at V and 11 bases at J, with 15 bases between. Inclusion characteristics of ophthalmopathy patients comprised a Clinical Activity Score of at least 3, a NOSPECS grade of at least 4, and duration under 3 months. Amplification yielded TCR beta CDR3 regions, with RNA transcripts as the source. A set of HTBI primers served as the primers for a first-round RT-PCR of the TCR CDR3. TCRdb redid the calling of the multiplex PCR reads with MiXCR, one entry per CDR3 protein. The sample contains about 500,000 distinct CDR3 sequences, about 16% of which appear only once.

The TCR was taken from a woman aged 25-40 years with Graves' ophthalmopathy. The sequenced material came from blood. This chain uses TRBV6-1 with TRBJ2-1; D possibly uses TRBD1 or TRBD2 (5 bases each). The CDR3 loop reads CASSADWDRKQFF. The CDR3 nucleotides read TGTGCCAGCAGTGCCGATTGGGACCGCAAGCAGTTCTTC.